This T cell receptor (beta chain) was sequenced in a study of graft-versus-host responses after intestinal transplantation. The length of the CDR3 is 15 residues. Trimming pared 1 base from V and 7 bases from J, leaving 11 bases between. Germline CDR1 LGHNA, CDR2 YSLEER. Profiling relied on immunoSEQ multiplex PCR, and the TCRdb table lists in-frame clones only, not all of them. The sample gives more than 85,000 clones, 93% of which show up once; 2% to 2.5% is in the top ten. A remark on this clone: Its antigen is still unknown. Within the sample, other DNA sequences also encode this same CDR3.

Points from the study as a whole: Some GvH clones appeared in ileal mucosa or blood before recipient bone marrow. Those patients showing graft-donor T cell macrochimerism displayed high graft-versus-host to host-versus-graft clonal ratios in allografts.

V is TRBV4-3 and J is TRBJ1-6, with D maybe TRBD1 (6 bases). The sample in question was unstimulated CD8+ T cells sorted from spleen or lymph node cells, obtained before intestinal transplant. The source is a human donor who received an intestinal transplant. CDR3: CASSQGQGQNSPLHF. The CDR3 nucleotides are TGCGCCAGCAGCCAAGGGCAGGGGCAGAATTCACCCCTCCACTTT.